This T cell receptor (beta chain) was captured by sequencing in a study of T cells in Graves' hyperthyroidism and ophthalmopathy. Amplified regions were TCR beta CDR3 sequences from RNA transcripts. When the TCR CDR3 underwent first-round RT-PCR, the HTBI primer set was used. TCRdb analysed the multiplex PCR reads with MiXCR anew, one entry per CDR3 protein. The sample has fewer than 550,000 distinct CDR3 sequences, approximately 15% seen once. Germline assignment: CDR1 MNHNS and CDR2 SASEGT. The V gene end was trimmed by 0 bases and the J gene end by 8 bases; junction bases not matched to a gene: 4. This CDR3 has 14 amino acids.

The sequence was collected from a woman aged 18-29 years with Graves' hyperthyroidism. The genes are TRBV6-1 and TRBJ1-2; 9 positions agree with TRBD1. Specimen: blood. DNA for the CDR3: TGTGCCAGCAGTGAAGCGGGACAGGGTCGGGGCTACACCTTC. This gives the protein CASSEAGQGRGYTF.